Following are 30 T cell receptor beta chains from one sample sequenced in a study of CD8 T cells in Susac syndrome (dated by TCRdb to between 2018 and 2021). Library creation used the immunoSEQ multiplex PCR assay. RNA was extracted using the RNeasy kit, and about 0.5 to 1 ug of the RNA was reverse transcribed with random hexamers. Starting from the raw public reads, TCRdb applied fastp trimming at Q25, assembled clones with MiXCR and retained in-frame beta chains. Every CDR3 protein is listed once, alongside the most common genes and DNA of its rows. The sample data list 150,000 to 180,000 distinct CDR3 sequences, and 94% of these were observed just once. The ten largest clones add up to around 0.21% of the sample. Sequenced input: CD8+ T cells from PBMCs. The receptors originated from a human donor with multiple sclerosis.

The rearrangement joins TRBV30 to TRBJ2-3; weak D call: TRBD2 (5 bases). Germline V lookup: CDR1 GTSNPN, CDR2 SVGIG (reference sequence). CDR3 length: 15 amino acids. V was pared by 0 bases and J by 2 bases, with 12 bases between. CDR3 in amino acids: CAWSVRGFPTDTQYF. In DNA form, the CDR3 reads TGTGCCTGGAGTGTACGAGGGTTCCCCACAGATACGCAGTATTTT.

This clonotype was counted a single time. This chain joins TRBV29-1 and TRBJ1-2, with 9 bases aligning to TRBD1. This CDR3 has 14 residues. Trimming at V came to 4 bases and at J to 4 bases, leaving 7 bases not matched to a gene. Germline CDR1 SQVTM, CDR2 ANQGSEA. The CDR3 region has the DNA TGCAGCGTTGTAAACAGGGGGCTGTCCTATGGCTACACCTTC. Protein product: CSVVNRGLSYGYTF.

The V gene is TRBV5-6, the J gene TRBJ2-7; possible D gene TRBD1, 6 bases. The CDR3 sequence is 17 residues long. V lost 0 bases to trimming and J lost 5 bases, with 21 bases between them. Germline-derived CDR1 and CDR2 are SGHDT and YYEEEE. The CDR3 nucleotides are TGTGCCAGCAGCTTGGAGTGGACAGCGGTTTACGTGGACGAGCAGTACTTC. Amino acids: CASSLEWTAVYVDEQYF.

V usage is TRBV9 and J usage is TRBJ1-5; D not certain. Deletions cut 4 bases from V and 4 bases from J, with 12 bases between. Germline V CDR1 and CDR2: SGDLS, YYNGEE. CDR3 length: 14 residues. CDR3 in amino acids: CASSPRGENQPQHF. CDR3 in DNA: TGTGCCAGCAGCCCCCGCGGCGAGAATCAGCCCCAGCATTTT. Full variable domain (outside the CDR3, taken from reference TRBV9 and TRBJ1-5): DSGVTQTPKHLITATGQRVTLRCSPRSGDLSVYWYQQSLDQGLQFLIQYYNGEERAKGNILERFSAQQFPDLHSELNLSSLELGDSALYFCASSPRGENQPQHFGDGTRLSIL.

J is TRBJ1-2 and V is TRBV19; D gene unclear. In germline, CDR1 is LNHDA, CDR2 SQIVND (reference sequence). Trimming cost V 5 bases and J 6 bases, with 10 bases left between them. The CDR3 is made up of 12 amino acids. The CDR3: CASSLGLDGYTF. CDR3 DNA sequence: TGTGCCAGTAGTCTCGGACTGGATGGCTACACCTTC.

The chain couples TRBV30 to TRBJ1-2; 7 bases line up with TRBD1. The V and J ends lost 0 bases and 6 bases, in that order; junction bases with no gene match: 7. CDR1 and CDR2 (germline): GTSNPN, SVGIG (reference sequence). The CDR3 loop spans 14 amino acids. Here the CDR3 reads CAWSVRGLGNGYTF. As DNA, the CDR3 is TGTGCCTGGAGTGTAAGGGGGCTGGGCAATGGCTACACCTTC.

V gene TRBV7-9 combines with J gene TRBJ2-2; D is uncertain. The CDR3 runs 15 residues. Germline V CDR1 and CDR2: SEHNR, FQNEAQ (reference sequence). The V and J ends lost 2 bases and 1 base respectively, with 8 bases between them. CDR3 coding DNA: TGTGCCAGCAGCTTAAAGGGTTGGAACACCGGGGAGCTGTTTTTT. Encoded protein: CASSLKGWNTGELFF.

This chain's CDR3 is CSVFPGDSGNTIYF. CDR3 nucleotide sequence: TGCAGCGTCTTTCCGGGCGACTCTGGAAACACCATATATTTT. The rearrangement joins TRBV29-1 to TRBJ1-3; D is unclear. The CDR3 has 14 residues. Germline-derived CDR1 and CDR2 are SQVTM and ANQGSEA. V was clipped by 6 bases and J by 0 bases, with 12 bases between them.

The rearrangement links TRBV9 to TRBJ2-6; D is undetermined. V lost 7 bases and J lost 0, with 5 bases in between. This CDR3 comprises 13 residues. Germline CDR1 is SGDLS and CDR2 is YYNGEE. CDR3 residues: CASSTSGANVLTF. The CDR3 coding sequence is TGTGCCAGCTCGACCTCTGGGGCCAACGTCCTGACTTTC.

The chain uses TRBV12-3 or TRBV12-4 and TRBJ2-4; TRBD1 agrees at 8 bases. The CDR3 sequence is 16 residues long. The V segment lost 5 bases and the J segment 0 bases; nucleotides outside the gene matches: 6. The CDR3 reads CASSKGQDLAKNIQYF. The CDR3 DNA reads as TGTGCCAGCAGTAAGGGACAGGATCTAGCCAAAAACATTCAGTACTTC.

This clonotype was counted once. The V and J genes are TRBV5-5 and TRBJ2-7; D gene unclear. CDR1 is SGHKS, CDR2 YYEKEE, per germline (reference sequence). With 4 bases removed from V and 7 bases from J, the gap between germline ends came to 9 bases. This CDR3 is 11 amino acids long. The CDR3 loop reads CASSLGIEQYF. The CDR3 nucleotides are TGTGCCAGCAGCCTTGGAATTGAGCAGTACTTC.

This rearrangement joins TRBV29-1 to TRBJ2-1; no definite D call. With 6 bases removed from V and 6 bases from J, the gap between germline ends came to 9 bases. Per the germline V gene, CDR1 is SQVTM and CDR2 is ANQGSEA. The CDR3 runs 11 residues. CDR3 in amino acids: CSVVGINEQFF. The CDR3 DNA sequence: TGCAGCGTCGTTGGGATCAATGAGCAGTTCTTC.

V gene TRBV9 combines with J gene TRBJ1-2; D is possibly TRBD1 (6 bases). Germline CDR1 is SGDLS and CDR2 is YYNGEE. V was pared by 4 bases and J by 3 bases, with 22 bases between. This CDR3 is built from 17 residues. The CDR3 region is CASSPDPRGQWDYGYTF. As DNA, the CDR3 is TGTGCCAGCAGCCCAGATCCACGGGGGCAGTGGGACTATGGCTACACCTTC. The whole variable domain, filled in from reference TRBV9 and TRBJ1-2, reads DSGVTQTPKHLITATGQRVTLRCSPRSGDLSVYWYQQSLDQGLQFLIQYYNGEERAKGNILERFSAQQFPDLHSELNLSSLELGDSALYFCASSPDPRGQWDYGYTFGSGTRLTVV.

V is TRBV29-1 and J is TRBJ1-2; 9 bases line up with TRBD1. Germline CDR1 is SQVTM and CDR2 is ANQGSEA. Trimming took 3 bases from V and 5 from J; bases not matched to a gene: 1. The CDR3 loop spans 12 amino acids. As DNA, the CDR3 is TGCAGCGTTGAGGACAGGGGTTATGGCTACACCTTC. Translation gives CSVEDRGYGYTF.

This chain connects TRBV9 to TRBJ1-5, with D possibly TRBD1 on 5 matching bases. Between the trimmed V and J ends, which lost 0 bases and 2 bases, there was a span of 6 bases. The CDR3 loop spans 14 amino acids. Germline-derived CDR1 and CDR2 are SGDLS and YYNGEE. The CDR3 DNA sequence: TGTGCCAGCAGCGTAGGGGACGGCAATCAGCCCCAGCATTTT. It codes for CASSVGDGNQPQHF.

Written as DNA, the CDR3 is TGTGCCAGCAGCCCCCCGGGCAGCTTCTATGGCTACACCTTC. It yields the protein CASSPPGSFYGYTF. The chain employs TRBV7-9 and TRBJ1-2, with D uncertain. The germline gives CDR1 SEHNR, CDR2 FQNEAQ (reference sequence). Trimming left V 5 bases short and J 4 bases short, with 14 bases between. The CDR3 totals 14 residues.

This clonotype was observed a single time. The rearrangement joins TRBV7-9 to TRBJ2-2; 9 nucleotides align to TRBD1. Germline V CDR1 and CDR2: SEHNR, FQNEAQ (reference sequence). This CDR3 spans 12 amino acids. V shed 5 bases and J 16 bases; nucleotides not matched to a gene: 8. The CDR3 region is CASSPGTGSPFF. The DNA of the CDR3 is TGTGCCAGCAGCCCTGGGACAGGGTCCCCGTTTTTT.

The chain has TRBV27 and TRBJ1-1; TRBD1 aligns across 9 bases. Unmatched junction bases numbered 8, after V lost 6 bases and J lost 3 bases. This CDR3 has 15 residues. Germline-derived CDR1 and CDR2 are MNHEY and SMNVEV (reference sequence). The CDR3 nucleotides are TGTGCCAGCAGCAGGACAGGGGCGGGATACACTGAAGCTTTCTTT. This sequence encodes CASSRTGAGYTEAFF.

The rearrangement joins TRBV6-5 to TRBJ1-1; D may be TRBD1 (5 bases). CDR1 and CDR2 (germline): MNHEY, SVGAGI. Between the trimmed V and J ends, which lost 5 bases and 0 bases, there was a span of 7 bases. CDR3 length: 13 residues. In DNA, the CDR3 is TGTGCCAGCAGTGTACAGGTGAACACTGAAGCTTTCTTT. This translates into CASSVQVNTEAFF.

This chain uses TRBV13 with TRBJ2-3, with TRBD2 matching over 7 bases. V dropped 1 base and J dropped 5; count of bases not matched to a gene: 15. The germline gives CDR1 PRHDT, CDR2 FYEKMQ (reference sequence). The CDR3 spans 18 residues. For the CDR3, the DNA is TGTGCCAGCAGCTTAGCCACCAGCGGGGAGCTAACTGGAGATACGCAGTATTTT. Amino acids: CASSLATSGELTGDTQYF.

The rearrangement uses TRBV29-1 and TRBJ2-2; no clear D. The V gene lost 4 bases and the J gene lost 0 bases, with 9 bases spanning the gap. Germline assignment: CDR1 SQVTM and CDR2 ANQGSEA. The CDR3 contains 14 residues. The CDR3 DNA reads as TGCAGCGTTGCCAGAACAACGAACACCGGGGAGCTGTTTTTT. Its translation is CSVARTTNTGELFF.

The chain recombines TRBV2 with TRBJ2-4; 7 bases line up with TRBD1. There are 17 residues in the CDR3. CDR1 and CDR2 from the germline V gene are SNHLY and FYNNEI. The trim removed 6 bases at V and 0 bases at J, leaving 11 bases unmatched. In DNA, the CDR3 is TGTGCCAGCAGAACGGGACAGTTCCCACTAGCCAAAAACATTCAGTACTTC. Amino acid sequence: CASRTGQFPLAKNIQYF.

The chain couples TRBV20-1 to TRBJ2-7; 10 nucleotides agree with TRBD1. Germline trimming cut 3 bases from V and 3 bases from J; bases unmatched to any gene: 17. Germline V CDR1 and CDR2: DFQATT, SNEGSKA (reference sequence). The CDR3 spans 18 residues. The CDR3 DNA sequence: TGCAGTGCTAGGGAGAGAGCGGGCGGGACAGGGGCCAGCTACGAGCAGTACTTC. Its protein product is CSARERAGGTGASYEQYF.

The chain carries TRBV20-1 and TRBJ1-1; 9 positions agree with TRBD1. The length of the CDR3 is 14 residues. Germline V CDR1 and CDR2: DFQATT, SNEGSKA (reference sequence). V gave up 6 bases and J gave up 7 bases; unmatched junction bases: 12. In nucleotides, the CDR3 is TGCAGTGCGCGGAACCCGACAGGGGGTGATGAAGCTTTCTTT. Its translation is CSARNPTGGDEAFF.

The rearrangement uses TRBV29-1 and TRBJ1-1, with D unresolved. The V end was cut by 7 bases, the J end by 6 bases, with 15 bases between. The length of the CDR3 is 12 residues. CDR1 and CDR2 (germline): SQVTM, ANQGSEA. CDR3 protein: CSDMGIQAEAFF. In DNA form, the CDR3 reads TGCAGCGACATGGGGATCCAAGCTGAAGCTTTCTTT.

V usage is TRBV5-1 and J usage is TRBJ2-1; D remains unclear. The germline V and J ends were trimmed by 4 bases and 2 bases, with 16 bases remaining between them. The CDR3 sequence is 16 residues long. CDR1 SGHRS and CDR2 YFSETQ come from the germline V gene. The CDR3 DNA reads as TGCGCCAGCAGCCCCCAGGAGACCAGCCCCTACAATGAGCAGTTCTTC. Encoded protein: CASSPQETSPYNEQFF.

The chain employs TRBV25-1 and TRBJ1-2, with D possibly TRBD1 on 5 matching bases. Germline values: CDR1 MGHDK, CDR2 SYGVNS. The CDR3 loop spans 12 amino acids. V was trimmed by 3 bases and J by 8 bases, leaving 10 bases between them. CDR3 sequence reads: CASSEGQRGYTF. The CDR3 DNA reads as TGTGCCAGCAGTGAGGGGCAGAGGGGCTACACCTTC.

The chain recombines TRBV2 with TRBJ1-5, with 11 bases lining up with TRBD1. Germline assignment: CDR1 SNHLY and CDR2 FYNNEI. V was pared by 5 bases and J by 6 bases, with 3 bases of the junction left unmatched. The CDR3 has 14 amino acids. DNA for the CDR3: TGTGCCAGCAGTTTAGGACAGGGGGCTCAGCCCCAGCATTTT. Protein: CASSLGQGAQPQHF.

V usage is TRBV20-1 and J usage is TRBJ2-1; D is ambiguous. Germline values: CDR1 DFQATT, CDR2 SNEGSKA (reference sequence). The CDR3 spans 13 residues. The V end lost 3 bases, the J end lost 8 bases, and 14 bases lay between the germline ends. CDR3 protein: CSASSTIPDEQFF. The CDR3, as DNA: TGCAGTGCTAGCTCCACGATTCCGGATGAGCAGTTCTTC.

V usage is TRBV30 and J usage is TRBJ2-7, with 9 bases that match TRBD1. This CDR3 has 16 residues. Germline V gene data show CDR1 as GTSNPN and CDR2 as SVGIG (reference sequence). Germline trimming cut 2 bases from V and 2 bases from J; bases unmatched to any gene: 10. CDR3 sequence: CAWSPLYRDRAYEQYF. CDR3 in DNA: TGTGCCTGGAGTCCTCTTTACCGGGACAGGGCCTACGAGCAGTACTTC.